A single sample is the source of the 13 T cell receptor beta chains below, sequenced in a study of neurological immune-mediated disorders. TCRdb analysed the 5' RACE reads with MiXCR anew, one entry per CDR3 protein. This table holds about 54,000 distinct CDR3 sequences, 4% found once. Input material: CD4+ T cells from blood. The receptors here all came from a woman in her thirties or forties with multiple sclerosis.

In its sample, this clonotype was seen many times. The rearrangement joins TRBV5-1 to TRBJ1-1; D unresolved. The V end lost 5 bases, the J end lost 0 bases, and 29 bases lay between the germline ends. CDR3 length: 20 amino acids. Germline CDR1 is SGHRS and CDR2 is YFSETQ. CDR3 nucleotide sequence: TGCGCCAGCAGACCAAGACCGAGGGAACAGCCTTACCCCATGAACACTGAAGCTTTCTTT. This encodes CASRPRPREQPYPMNTEAFF.

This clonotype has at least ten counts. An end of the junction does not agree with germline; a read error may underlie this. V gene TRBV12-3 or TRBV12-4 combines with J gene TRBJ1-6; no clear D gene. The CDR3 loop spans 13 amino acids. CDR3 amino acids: CASSPPYKSPLHF. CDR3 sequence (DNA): TGTGCCAGCAGCCCCCCTTATAAATCACCCCTCCACTTT.

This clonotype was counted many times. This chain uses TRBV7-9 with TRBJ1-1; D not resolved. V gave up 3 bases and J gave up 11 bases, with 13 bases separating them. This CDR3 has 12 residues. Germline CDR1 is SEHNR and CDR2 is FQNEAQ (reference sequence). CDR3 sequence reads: CASSFEAATAFF. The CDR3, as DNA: TGTGCCAGCAGCTTTGAGGCAGCTACTGCTTTCTTT.

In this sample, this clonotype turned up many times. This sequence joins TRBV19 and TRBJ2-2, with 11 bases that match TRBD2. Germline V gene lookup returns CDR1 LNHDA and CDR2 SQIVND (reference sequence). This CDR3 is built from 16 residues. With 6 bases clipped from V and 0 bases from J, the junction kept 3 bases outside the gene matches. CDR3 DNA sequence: TGTGCCAGTAGAACTAGCGGGGGCTCGAACACCGGGGAGCTGTTTTTT. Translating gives CASRTSGGSNTGELFF.

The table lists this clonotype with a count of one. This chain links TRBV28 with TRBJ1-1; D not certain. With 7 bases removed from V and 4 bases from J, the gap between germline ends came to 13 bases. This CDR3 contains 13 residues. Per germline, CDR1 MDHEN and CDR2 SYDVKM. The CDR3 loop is CASNTVAVTEAFF. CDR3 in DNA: TGTGCCAGCAACACGGTTGCCGTCACTGAAGCTTTCTTT. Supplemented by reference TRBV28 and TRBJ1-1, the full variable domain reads DVKVTQSSRYLVKRTGEKVFLECVQDMDHENMFWYRQDPGLGLRLIYFSYDVKMKEKGDIPEGYSVSREKKERFSLILESASTNQTSMYLCASNTVAVTEAFFGQGTRLTVV.

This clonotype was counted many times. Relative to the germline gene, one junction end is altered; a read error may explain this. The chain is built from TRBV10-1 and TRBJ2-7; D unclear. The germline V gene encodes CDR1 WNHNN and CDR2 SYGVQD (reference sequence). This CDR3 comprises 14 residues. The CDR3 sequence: CASSVPTGLNFENF. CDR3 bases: TGCGCCAGCAGTGTGCCCACTGGGTTGAATTTTGAGAACTTC.

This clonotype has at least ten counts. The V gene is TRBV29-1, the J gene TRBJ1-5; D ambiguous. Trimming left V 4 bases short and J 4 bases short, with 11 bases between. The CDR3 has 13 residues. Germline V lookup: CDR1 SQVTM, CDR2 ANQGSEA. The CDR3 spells CSVAIGKNQPQHF. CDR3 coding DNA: TGCAGCGTTGCGATAGGGAAAAATCAGCCCCAGCATTTT. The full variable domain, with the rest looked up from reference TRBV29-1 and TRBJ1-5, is SAVISQKPSRDICQRGTSLTIQCQVDSQVTMMFWYRQQPGQSLTLIATANQGSEATYESGFVIDKFPISRPNLTFSTLTVSNMSPEDSSIYLCSVAIGKNQPQHFGDGTRLSIL.

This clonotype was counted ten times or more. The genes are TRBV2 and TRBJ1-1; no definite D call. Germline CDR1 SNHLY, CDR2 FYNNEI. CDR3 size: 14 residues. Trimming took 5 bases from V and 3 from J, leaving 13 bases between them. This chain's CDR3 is CASSYLSSHTEAFF. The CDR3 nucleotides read TGTGCCAGCAGTTATCTGTCCAGTCACACTGAAGCTTTCTTT.

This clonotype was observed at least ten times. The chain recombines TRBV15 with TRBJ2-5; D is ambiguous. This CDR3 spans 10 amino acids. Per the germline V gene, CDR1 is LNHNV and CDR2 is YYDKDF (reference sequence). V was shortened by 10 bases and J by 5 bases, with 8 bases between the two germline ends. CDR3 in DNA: TGTGCCAAATGTAAGGAGACCCAGTACTTC. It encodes CAKCKETQYF. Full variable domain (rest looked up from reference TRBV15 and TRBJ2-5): DAMVIQNPRYQVTQFGKPVTLSCSQTLNHNVMYWYQQKSSQAPKLLFHYYDKDFNNEADTPDNFQSRRPNTSFCFLDIRSPGLGDTAMYLCAKCKETQYFGPGTRLLVL.

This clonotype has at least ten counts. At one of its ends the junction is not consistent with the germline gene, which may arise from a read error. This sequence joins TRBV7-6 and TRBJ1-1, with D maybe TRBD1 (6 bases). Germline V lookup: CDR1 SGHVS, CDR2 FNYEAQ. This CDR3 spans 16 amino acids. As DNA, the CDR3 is TGTGCCAGCAACTTAGGAGAGGGGGGTCGGGGCACTGAAGCTTTCTTT. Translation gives CASNLGEGGRGTEAFF.

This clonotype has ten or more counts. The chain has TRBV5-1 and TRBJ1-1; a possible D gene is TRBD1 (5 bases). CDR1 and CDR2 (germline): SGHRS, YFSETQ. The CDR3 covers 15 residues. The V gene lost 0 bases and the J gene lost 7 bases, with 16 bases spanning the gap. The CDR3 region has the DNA TGCGCCAGCAGCTTGGGGTTTGGGGGACCCCATGAAGCTTTCTTT. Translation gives CASSLGFGGPHEAFF.

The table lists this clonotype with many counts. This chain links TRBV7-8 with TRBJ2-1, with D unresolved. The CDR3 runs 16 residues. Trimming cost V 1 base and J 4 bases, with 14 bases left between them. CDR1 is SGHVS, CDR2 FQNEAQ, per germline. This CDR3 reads CASSLVLRPVYNEQFF. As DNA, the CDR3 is TGTGCCAGCAGCTTAGTCTTAAGACCGGTATACAATGAGCAGTTCTTC.

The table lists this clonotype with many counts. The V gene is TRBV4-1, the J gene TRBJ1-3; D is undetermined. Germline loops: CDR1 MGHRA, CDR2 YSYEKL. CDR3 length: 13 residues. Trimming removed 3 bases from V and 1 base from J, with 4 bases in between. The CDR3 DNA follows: TGCGCCAGCAGCCAGGAGTCTGGAAACACCATATATTTT. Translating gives CASSQESGNTIYF.